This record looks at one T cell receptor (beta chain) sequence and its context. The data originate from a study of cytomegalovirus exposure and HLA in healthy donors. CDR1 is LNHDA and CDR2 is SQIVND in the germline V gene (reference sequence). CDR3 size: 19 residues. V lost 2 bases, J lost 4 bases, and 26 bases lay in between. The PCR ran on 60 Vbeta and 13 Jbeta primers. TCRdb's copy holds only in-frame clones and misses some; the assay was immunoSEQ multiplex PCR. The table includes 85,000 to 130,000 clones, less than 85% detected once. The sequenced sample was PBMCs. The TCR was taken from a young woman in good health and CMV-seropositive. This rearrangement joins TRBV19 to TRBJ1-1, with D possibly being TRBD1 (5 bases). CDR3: CASSIYFWGLGSGGTEAFF. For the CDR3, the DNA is TGTGCCAGTAGTATATACTTTTGGGGCCTCGGGTCGGGTGGCACTGAAGCTTTCTTT.